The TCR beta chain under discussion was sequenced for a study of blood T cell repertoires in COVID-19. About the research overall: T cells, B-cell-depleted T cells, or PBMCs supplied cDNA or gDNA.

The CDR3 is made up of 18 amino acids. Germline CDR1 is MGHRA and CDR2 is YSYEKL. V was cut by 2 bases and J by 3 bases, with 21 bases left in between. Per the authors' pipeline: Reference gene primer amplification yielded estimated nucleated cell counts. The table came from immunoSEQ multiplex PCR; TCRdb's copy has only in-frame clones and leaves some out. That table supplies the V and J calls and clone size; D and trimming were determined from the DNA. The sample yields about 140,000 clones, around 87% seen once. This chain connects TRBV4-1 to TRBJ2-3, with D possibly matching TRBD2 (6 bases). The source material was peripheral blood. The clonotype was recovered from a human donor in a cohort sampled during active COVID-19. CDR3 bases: TGCGCCAGCAGCCAATCCCCGTCCAGCGGAGGGAGTACAGATACGCAGTATTTT. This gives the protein CASSQSPSSGGSTDTQYF.